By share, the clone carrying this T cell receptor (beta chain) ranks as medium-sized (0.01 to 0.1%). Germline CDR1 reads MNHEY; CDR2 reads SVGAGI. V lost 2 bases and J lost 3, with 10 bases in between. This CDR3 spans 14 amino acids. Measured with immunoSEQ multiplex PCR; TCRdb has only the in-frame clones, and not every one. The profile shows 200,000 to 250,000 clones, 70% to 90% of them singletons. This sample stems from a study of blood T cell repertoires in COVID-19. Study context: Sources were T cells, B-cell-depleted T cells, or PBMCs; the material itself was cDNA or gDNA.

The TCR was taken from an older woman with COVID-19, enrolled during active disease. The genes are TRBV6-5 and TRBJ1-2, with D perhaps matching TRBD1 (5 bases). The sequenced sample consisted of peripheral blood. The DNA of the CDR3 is TGTGCCAGCAGTTACCTCGACAGTTACTATGGCTACACCTTC. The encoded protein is CASSYLDSYYGYTF.